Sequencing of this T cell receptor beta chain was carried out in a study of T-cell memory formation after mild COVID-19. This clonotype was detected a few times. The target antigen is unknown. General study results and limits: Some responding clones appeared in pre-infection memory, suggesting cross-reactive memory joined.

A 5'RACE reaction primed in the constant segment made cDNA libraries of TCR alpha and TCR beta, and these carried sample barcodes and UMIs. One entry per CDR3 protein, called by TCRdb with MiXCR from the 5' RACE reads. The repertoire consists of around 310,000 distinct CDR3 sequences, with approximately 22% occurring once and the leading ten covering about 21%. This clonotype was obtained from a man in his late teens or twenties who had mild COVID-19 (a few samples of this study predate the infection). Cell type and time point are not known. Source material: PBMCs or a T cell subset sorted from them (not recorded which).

In DNA form, the CDR3 reads TGTGCCTCGTTTAGTAATGAGCAGTTCTTC. It codes for CASFSNEQFF. V gene TRBV30 combines with J gene TRBJ2-1, with D unclear. The germline V and J ends were trimmed by 7 bases and 7 bases, with 8 bases remaining between them. This CDR3 spans 10 amino acids. CDR1 is GTSNPN and CDR2 is SVGIG in the germline V gene (reference sequence).